This T cell receptor (beta chain) stems from a study of CD8 T cells in Susac syndrome. RNA amounts of roughly 0.5 to 1 ug underwent reverse transcription with random hexamers. In TCRdb, the immunoSEQ multiplex PCR reads were re-called with MiXCR into one record per CDR3 protein. The sample has 100,000 or so distinct CDR3 sequences; around 90% are singletons. The clonotype originates from a human donor in good health. The sequencing sample was made of CD4+ T cells from PBMCs.

The CDR3 DNA sequence: TGTGCCAGCAGCCCCTCGGACCTCGACGAGCAGTACTTC. Translation: CASSPSDLDEQYF. The chain carries TRBV13 and TRBJ2-7; D not certain. The germline V gene has CDR1 PRHDT and CDR2 FYEKMQ (reference sequence). Trimming cost V 5 bases and J 5 bases, with 13 bases left between them. The CDR3 totals 13 residues. The full variable domain, its missing parts supplied by reference TRBV13 and TRBJ2-7, is AAGVIQSPRHLIKEKRETATLKCYPIPRHDTVYWYQQGPGQDPQFLISFYEKMQSDKGSIPDRFSAQQFSDYHSELNMSSLELGDSALYFCASSPSDLDEQYFGPGTRLTVT.